This T cell receptor beta chain was documented in a study of T and B cells in COVID-19 patients. The overall study: Of 20 to 25 active-infection patients, about a dozen were critically ill with mechanical ventilation or extracorporeal membrane oxygenation.

Per germline, CDR1 SQVTM and CDR2 ANQGSEA. This CDR3 comprises 14 residues. The ends were cut back, 4 bases at V and 3 bases at J, with 15 bases in the middle. BIOMED2 TRB-A/B primer pools were used in multiplex TRB PCR. TCRdb re-called the multiplex PCR reads through MiXCR, storing one row per CDR3 protein. Of roughly 9,600 distinct CDR3 sequences in the sample, roughly 35% are singletons; the top ten hold about 56%. Overall study results and limits: Exclusive to the recovered cohort were some 2,300 TCR clusters, about 33 of them with low generation probability.

This clonotype is medium-sized. What it recognizes is unknown. From blood, roughly 250-500 ng of genomic DNA served as TRB template. Source material: blood. The chain recombines TRBV29-1 with TRBJ1-2, with D possibly being TRBD1 (5 bases). This TCR was recovered from a human donor with active COVID-19. CDR3 residues: CSVVSLGADYGYTF. The CDR3 DNA follows: TGCAGCGTTGTGAGCCTCGGGGCCGACTATGGCTACACCTTC.